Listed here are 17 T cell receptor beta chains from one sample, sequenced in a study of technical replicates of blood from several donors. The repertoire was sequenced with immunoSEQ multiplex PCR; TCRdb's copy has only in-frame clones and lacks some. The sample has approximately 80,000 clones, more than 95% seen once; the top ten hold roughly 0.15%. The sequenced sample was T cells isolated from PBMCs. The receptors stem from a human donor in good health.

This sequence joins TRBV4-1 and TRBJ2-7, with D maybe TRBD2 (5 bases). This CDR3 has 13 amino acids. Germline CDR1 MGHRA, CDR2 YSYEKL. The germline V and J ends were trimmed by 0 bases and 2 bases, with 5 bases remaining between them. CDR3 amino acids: CASSQDGAYEQYF. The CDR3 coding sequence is TGCGCCAGCAGCCAAGACGGGGCCTACGAGCAGTACTTC.

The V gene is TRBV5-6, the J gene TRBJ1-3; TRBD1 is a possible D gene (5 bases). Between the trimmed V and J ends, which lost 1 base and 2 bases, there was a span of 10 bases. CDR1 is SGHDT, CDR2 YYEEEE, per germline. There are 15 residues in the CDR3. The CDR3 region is CASSLIDRTGNTIYF. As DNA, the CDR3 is TGTGCCAGCAGCTTGATCGACAGAACTGGAAACACCATATATTTT.

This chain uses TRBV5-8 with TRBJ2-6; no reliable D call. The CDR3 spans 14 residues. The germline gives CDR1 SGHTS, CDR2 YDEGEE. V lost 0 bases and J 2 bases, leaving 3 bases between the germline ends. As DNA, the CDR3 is TGTGCCAGCAGCTTGGGGCCTGGGGCCAACGTCCTGACTTTC. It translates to CASSLGPGANVLTF.

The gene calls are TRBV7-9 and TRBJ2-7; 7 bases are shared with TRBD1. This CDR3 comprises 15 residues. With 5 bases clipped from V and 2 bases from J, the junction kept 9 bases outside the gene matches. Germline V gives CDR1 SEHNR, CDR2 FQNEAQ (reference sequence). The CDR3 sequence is CASSPMRGQTYEQYF. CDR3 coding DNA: TGTGCCAGCAGCCCAATGAGGGGACAGACCTACGAGCAGTACTTC. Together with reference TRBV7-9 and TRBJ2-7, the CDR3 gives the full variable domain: DTGVSQNPRHKITKRGQNVTFRCDPISEHNRLYWYRQTLGQGPEFLTYFQNEAQLEKSRLLSDRFSAERPKGSFSTLEIQRTEQGDSAMYLCASSPMRGQTYEQYFGPGTRLTVT.

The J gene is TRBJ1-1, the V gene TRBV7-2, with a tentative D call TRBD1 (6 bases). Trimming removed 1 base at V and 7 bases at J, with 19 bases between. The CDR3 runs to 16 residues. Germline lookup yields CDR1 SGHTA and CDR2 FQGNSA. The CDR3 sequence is CASSLELGAWIDEAFF. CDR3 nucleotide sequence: TGTGCCAGCAGCTTAGAGTTGGGGGCTTGGATAGATGAAGCTTTCTTT.

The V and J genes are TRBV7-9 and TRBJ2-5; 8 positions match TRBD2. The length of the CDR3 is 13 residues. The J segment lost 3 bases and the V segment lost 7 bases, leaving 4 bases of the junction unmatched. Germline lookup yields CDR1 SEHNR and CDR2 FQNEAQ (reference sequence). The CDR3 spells CASNPGLEETQYF. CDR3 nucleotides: TGTGCCAGCAACCCGGGACTAGAAGAGACCCAGTACTTC.

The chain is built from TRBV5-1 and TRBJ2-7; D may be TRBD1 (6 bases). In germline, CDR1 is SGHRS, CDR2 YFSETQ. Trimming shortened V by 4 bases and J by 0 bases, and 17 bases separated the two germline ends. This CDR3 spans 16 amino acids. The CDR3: CASSPQGPTSSYEQYF. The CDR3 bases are TGCGCCAGCAGCCCACAGGGACCCACCAGCTCCTACGAGCAGTACTTC.

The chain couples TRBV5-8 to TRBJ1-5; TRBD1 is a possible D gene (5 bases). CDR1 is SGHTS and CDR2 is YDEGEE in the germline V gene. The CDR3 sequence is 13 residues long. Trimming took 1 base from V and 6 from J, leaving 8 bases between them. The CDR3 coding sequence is TGTGCCAGCAGCTTGCAGGGACTTCAGCCCCAGCATTTT. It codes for CASSLQGLQPQHF.

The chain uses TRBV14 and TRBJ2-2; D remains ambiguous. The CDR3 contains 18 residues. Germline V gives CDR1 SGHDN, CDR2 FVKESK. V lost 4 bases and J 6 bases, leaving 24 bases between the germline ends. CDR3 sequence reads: CASSRVNPRSQRAGELFF. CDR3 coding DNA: TGTGCCAGCAGCCGAGTAAATCCGAGGTCTCAACGGGCCGGGGAGCTGTTTTTT.

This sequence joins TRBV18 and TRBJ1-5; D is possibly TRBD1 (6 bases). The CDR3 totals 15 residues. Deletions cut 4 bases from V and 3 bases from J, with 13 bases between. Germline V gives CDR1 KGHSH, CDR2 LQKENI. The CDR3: CASSRSGDLNQPQHF. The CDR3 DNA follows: TGTGCCAGCTCACGGTCAGGGGACCTCAATCAGCCCCAGCATTTT.

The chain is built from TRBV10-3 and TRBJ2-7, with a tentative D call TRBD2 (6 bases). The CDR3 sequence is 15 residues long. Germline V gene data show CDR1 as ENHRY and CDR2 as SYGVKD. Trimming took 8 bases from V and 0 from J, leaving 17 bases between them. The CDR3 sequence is CAIRGPYGGSYEQYF. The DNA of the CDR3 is TGTGCCATCCGTGGGCCCTACGGGGGCTCCTACGAGCAGTACTTC.

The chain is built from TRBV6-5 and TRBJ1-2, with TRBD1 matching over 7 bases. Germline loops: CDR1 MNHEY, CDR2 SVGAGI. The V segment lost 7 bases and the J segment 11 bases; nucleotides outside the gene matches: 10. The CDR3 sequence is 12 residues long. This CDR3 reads CASTDRKMGYTF. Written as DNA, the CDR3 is TGTGCCAGCACGGACAGGAAGATGGGGTACACCTTC.

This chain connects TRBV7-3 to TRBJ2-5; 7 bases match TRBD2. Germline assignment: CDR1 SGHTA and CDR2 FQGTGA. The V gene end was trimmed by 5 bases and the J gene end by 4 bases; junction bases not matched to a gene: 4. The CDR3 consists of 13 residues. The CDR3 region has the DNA TGTGCCAGCAGCCTTGGGGGGGGAGAGACCCAGTACTTC. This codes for CASSLGGGETQYF. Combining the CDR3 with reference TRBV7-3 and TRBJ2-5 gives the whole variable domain GAGVSQTPSNKVTEKGKYVELRCDPISGHTALYWYRQSLGQGPEFLIYFQGTGAADDSGLPNDRFFAVRPEGSVSTLKIQRTERGDSAVYLCASSLGGGETQYFGPGTRLLVL.

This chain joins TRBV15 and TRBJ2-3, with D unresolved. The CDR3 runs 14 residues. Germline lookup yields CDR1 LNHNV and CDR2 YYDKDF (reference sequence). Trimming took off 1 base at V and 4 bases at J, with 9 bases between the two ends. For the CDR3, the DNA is TGTGCCACCAGCAGAGTCGAGGTTCCAGATACGCAGTATTTT. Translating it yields CATSRVEVPDTQYF. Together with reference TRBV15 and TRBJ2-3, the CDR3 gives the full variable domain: DAMVIQNPRYQVTQFGKPVTLSCSQTLNHNVMYWYQQKSSQAPKLLFHYYDKDFNNEADTPDNFQSRRPNTSFCFLDIRSPGLGDTAMYLCATSRVEVPDTQYFGPGTRLTVL.

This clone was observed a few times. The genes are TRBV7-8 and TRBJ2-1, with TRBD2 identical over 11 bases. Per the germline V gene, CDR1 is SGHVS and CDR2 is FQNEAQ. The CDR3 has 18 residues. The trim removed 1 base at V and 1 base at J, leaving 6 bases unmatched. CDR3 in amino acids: CASSLVSGGASSYNEQFF. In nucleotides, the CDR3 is TGTGCCAGCAGCTTAGTTAGCGGGGGGGCTTCATCCTACAATGAGCAGTTCTTC.

The CDR3, as DNA: TGTGCCAGCAGCGTAGCAAGTGTAAGGGGTGAAAAACTGTTTTTT. It yields the protein CASSVASVRGEKLFF. The chain links TRBV9 to TRBJ1-4; a possible D gene is TRBD1 (5 bases). In germline, CDR1 is SGDLS, CDR2 YYNGEE. The CDR3 contains 15 residues. Trimming left V 0 bases short and J 7 bases short, with 13 bases between.

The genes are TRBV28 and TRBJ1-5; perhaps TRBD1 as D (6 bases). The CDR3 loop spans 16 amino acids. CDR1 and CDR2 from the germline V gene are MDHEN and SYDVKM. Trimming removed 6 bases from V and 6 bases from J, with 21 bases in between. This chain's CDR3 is CASSHSVRGAGQPQHF. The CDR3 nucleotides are TGTGCCAGCAGCCACTCGGTACGGGGGGCAGGTCAGCCCCAGCATTTT. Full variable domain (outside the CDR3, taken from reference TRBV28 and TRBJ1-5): DVKVTQSSRYLVKRTGEKVFLECVQDMDHENMFWYRQDPGLGLRLIYFSYDVKMKEKGDIPEGYSVSREKKERFSLILESASTNQTSMYLCASSHSVRGAGQPQHFGDGTRLSIL.